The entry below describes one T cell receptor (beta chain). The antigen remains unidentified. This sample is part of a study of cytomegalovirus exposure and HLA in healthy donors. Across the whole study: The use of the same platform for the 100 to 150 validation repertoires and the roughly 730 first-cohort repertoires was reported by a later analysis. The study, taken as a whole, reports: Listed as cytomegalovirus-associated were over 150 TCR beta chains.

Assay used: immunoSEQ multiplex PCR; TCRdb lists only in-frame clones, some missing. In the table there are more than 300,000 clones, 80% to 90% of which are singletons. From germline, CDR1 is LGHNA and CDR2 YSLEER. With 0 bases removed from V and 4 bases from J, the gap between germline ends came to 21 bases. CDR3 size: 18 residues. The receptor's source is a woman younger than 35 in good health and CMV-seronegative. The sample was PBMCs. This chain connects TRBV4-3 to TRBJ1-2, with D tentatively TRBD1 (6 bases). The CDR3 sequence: CASSQDKMAGARSYGYTF. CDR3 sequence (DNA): TGCGCCAGCAGCCAAGATAAGATGGCAGGGGCTAGGAGCTATGGCTACACCTTC.